The 30 T cell receptor beta chains in this list originate from one sample, sequenced in a study of metastatic and nonmetastatic thyroid tumors. The entire patient cohort was treatment-naive prior to thyroid surgery. TCRdb re-called the PCR reads with MiXCR. The repertoire holds about 5,800 clones, with about 19% as singletons. The source material was adjacent normal tissue. Receptors originate from a female donor with papillary thyroid cancer or a benign thyroid nodule (not recorded which). Some clones in this sample may be carry-over from other donors' samples.

By share of the sample, this clone is medium-sized. The same CDR3 also results from other DNA sequences found in this sample. The chain employs TRBV27 and TRBJ1-2, with 7 bases aligning to TRBD1. Germline values: CDR1 MNHEY, CDR2 SMNVEV (reference sequence). V was pared by 5 bases and J by 8 bases, with 14 bases of the junction left unmatched. The CDR3 spans 15 residues. Here the CDR3 DNA reads TGTGCCAGCAGTCCCACCCCAGACAGGGTGGGCGGCTACACCTTC. It is translated as CASSPTPDRVGGYTF.

The chain joins TRBV2 to TRBJ1-6; D ambiguous. V was trimmed by 6 bases and J by 1 base, leaving 13 bases between them. Per germline, CDR1 SNHLY and CDR2 FYNNEI. The CDR3 covers 16 residues. DNA for the CDR3: TGTGCCAGCAGAGGAGCCTCGGGGTCCTATAATTCACCCCTCCACTTT. Its translation is CASRGASGSYNSPLHF.

This chain links TRBV12-3 or TRBV12-4 with TRBJ1-2, with a possible D match to TRBD1 (5 bases). Trimming cost V 5 bases and J 5 bases, with 21 bases left between them. The CDR3 is made up of 16 amino acids. The CDR3 reads CASSALGHLSGYGYTF. As DNA, the CDR3 is TGTGCCAGCAGTGCTCTCGGACACCTCTCGGGTTATGGCTACACCTTC.

This clone rates as large. This chain connects TRBV5-1 to TRBJ2-7; 8 nucleotides line up with TRBD2. The V and J ends lost 3 bases and 6 bases, in that order; junction bases with no gene match: 8. Germline CDR1 SGHRS, CDR2 YFSETQ. The length of the CDR3 is 14 residues. The CDR3 nucleotides read TGCGCCAGCAGCTCTCTAGCGGGCGAGGGCGAGCAGTACTTC. This sequence encodes CASSSLAGEGEQYF.

A few counts support this clone. V and J are TRBV20-1 and TRBJ1-4, with D possibly TRBD1 on 6 matching bases. V was clipped by 6 bases and J by 3 bases, with 14 bases between them. CDR1 and CDR2 from the germline V gene are DFQATT and SNEGSKA (reference sequence). There are 14 residues in the CDR3. CDR3 residues: CSAKTGPSNEKLFF. The CDR3 bases are TGCAGTGCCAAGACAGGCCCTTCTAATGAAAAACTGTTTTTT.

The rearrangement links TRBV20-1 to TRBJ2-5; TRBD2 is a possible D gene (7 bases). There are 13 residues in the CDR3. From germline, CDR1 is DFQATT and CDR2 SNEGSKA (reference sequence). CDR3 sequence (DNA): TGCAGAGGGGGGGCGGTAGGTGGGAAGACCCAGTACTTC. Amino acids: CRGGAVGGKTQYF.

This clone counts as medium-sized (0.01 to 0.1%). Here the CDR3 reads CASSMYPPYSNQPQHF. CDR3 in DNA: TGTGCCAGTAGTATGTACCCACCGTATAGCAATCAGCCCCAGCATTTT. V gene TRBV19 combines with J gene TRBJ1-5; D gene uncertain. The V gene's germline CDR1 is LNHDA and CDR2 SQIVND (reference sequence). V was clipped by 3 bases and J by 0 bases, with 12 bases between them. This CDR3 contains 16 residues.

Regarding this clone: A junction boundary mismatches the germline segment, possibly from a read error. V and J are TRBV6-5 and TRBJ1-2; 7 bases map to TRBD1. Germline values: CDR1 MNHEY, CDR2 SVGAGI. CDR3 length: 16 residues. The DNA of the CDR3 is TGTGCCAGCAGGTATCGCCCAAGAGACAGGGTCTATGTCTACACCTTC. Translated, it gives CASRYRPRDRVYVYTF.

Relative to its sample, this clone is medium-sized. The rearrangement joins TRBV5-1 to TRBJ1-2; maybe TRBD1 (6 bases). Trimming cost V 1 base and J 6 bases, with 10 bases left between them. CDR1 and CDR2 (germline): SGHRS, YFSETQ. The CDR3 extends over 13 amino acids. The CDR3 sequence is CASSLSAGDGYTF. The CDR3 DNA sequence: TGCGCCAGCAGCTTGTCGGCAGGGGATGGCTACACCTTC.

The V and J genes are TRBV7-2 and TRBJ1-5; tentative D call: TRBD1 (5 bases). V dropped 2 bases and J dropped 4 bases, with 12 bases sitting between them. This CDR3 region has 15 residues. Germline values: CDR1 SGHTA, CDR2 FQGNSA. CDR3 bases: TGTGCCAGCAGCTTATGGGGCGGGTCGAATCAGCCCCAGCATTTT. Translation: CASSLWGGSNQPQHF.

This clone is classed as medium-sized. The CDR3 nucleotides are TGTGCCAGCAGCTTATACCCCGGACAGAACTATGGCTACACCTTC. It specifies CASSLYPGQNYGYTF. The chain has TRBV7-3 and TRBJ1-2; a weak D match, TRBD1 (6 bases). The CDR3 runs 15 residues. The V gene lost 2 bases and the J gene lost 2 bases, with 12 bases spanning the gap. Germline CDR1 and CDR2: SGHTA and FQGTGA. The full variable domain, completed using reference TRBV7-3 and TRBJ1-2, is GAGVSQTPSNKVTEKGKYVELRCDPISGHTALYWYRQSLGQGPEFLIYFQGTGAADDSGLPNDRFFAVRPEGSVSTLKIQRTERGDSAVYLCASSLYPGQNYGYTFGSGTRLTVV.

This clone has ten or more counts. The rearrangement uses TRBV5-1 and TRBJ2-5; D call uncertain. The CDR3 has 14 residues. Between the trimmed V and J ends, which lost 2 bases and 1 base, there was a span of 9 bases. The germline CDR1 and CDR2 sequences are SGHRS and YFSETQ. The CDR3 region has the DNA TGCGCCAGCAGCTTAACAGAACGCCAAGAGACCCAGTACTTC. Amino acid sequence: CASSLTERQETQYF. The full variable domain, rest sourced from reference TRBV5-1 and TRBJ2-5, is KAGVTQTPRYLIKTRGQQVTLSCSPISGHRSVSWYQQTPGQGLQFLFEYFSETQRNKGNFPGRFSGRQFSNSRSEMNVSTLELGDSALYLCASSLTERQETQYFGPGTRLLVL.

The sample holds a few counts of this clone. The junction differs from germline at one of its ends, possibly a read error. This chain uses TRBV12-3 or TRBV12-4 with TRBJ2-3, with D perhaps given as TRBD1 or TRBD2 (5 bases each). This CDR3 has 16 residues. The CDR3 region has the DNA TGTGCCAGCAGTTTTGGGACGGTAAAAAGCGCAGATACGCGGTATTTT. Encoded protein: CASSFGTVKSADTRYF.

This clone was seen a few times. The chain combines TRBV27 with TRBJ2-7; D is unclear. Trimming took off 3 bases at V and 0 bases at J, with 12 bases between the two ends. The CDR3 totals 15 residues. Germline V gene data show CDR1 as MNHEY and CDR2 as SMNVEV (reference sequence). CDR3 DNA: TGTGCCAGCAGTTTCAGGTGGCTGATCTCCTACGAGCAGTACTTC. As protein: CASSFRWLISYEQYF.

This clone has at least ten counts. The chain is built from TRBV5-1 and TRBJ2-1, with D perhaps matching TRBD1 (6 bases). The CDR3 spans 13 residues. Germline loops: CDR1 SGHRS, CDR2 YFSETQ. Deletions cut 2 bases from V and 7 bases from J, with 10 bases between. CDR3 residues: CASSLEGDNEQFF. The CDR3 DNA sequence: TGCGCCAGCAGCTTAGAGGGGGATAATGAGCAGTTCTTC.

In its sample, this clone ranks as medium-sized. The chain has TRBV6-1 and TRBJ2-1; D call uncertain. Germline CDR1 is MNHNS and CDR2 is SASEGT. V shed 2 bases and J shed 6 bases, with 14 bases lying between them. CDR3 length equals 15 residues. The CDR3 DNA sequence: TGTGCCAGCAGTGAAACTTTTATAGGCATCAATGAGCAGTTCTTC. Encoded protein: CASSETFIGINEQFF.

The chain has TRBV27 and TRBJ1-1, with D possibly TRBD1 on 6 matching bases. Trimming left V 5 bases short and J 0 bases short, with 16 bases between. Germline V CDR1 and CDR2: MNHEY, SMNVEV (reference sequence). This CDR3 is built from 16 residues. The CDR3 loop is CASSLLGGRVNTEAFF. Here the CDR3 DNA reads TGTGCCAGCAGTCTCCTGGGGGGGCGCGTGAACACTGAAGCTTTCTTT.

In its sample, this clone is medium-sized. The rearrangement joins TRBV20-1 to TRBJ1-1; 8 nucleotides match TRBD1. Germline loops: CDR1 DFQATT, CDR2 SNEGSKA (reference sequence). The V and J ends lost 5 bases and 2 bases, in that order; junction bases with no gene match: 7. The CDR3 runs to 14 residues. The CDR3 protein is CSAGQGGENTEAFF. The CDR3 nucleotides are TGCAGTGCTGGACAGGGAGGGGAAAACACTGAAGCTTTCTTT.

This clone is labeled as medium-sized. The chain links TRBV27 to TRBJ1-1; D ambiguous. CDR1 MNHEY and CDR2 SMNVEV come from the germline V gene (reference sequence). V was trimmed by 7 bases and J by 1 base, leaving 10 bases between them. The CDR3 has 13 amino acids. The CDR3 bases are TGTGCCAGCATTTCCCATGGGAACACTGAAGCTTTCTTT. This sequence encodes CASISHGNTEAFF.

This clone was recorded a few times. The gene calls are TRBV12-3 or TRBV12-4 and TRBJ2-1; 7 nucleotides agree with TRBD1. Germline trimming cut 6 bases from V and 4 bases from J; bases unmatched to any gene: 3. The CDR3 is 13 amino acids. DNA for the CDR3: TGTGCCAGCAGCTCAGGGGGTTACAATGAGCAGTTCTTC. This sequence encodes CASSSGGYNEQFF.

This clone is judged medium-sized. The chain recombines TRBV20-1 with TRBJ2-1, with TRBD2 identical over 12 bases. CDR3 length equals 15 residues. V lost 7 bases and J lost 6; bases outside the gene matches: 10. Per germline, CDR1 DFQATT and CDR2 SNEGSKA (reference sequence). CDR3 sequence (DNA): TGCAGTGTTCCATCTAGCGGGAGGGGCAGCAATGAGCAGTTCTTC. It yields the protein CSVPSSGRGSNEQFF.

This clone has only a few counts. The J gene is TRBJ2-6, the V gene TRBV6-2 or TRBV6-3; D possibly matches TRBD1 or TRBD2 (5 bases each). Deletions cut 2 bases from V and 0 bases from J, with 11 bases between. The CDR3 contains 17 residues. CDR1 is MNHEY, CDR2 SVGEGT, per germline. The CDR3 DNA reads TGTGCCAGCAGTTACGGGACCGATTTCTCTGGGGCCAACGTCCTGACTTTC. Translating it yields CASSYGTDFSGANVLTF.

This clone has more than one count but fewer than ten. J is TRBJ2-7 and V is TRBV6-1, with 7 nucleotides matching TRBD2. This CDR3 contains 16 residues. Per the germline V gene, CDR1 is MNHNS and CDR2 is SASEGT. The trim removed 3 bases at V and 2 bases at J, leaving 10 bases unmatched. The CDR3 here is CASSETSGGVTYEQYF. The DNA of the CDR3 is TGTGCCAGCAGTGAGACATCGGGAGGAGTGACCTACGAGCAGTACTTC.

This clone was recorded only once. The chain joins TRBV7-2 to TRBJ2-7; possibly TRBD2 for D (6 bases). CDR1 and CDR2 (germline): SGHTA, FQGNSA. The V gene lost 5 bases and the J gene lost 7 bases, with 18 bases spanning the gap. The CDR3 loop spans 14 amino acids. The CDR3 reads CASSNQGGDLEQYV. CDR3 in DNA: TGTGCCAGCAGCAACCAAGGAGGGGACCTAGAGCAGTACGTC.

This clone is judged large. This chain uses TRBV12-3 or TRBV12-4 with TRBJ2-2; possibly TRBD2 for D (5 bases). The germline V and J ends were trimmed by 4 bases and 0 bases, with 15 bases remaining between them. There are 17 residues in the CDR3. CDR3 nucleotide sequence: TGTGCCAGCAGTTACCCCGCGAGCGGAACGAACACCGGGGAGCTGTTTTTT. It encodes CASSYPASGTNTGELFF.

This clone was counted a few times. The chain uses TRBV6-1 and TRBJ1-2, with unresolved D. Germline V gene lookup returns CDR1 MNHNS and CDR2 SASEGT. This CDR3 spans 14 amino acids. V was shortened by 2 bases and J by 4 bases, with 11 bases between the two germline ends. The CDR3 loop is CASSEFGVTYGYTF. For the CDR3, the DNA is TGTGCCAGCAGTGAATTTGGAGTGACCTATGGCTACACCTTC.

Relative to its sample, this clone is medium-sized. The same CDR3 is also encoded by other DNA sequences in this sample. The chain carries TRBV20-1 and TRBJ2-1; TRBD1 agrees at 7 bases. The ends lost 6 bases at V and 2 bases at J; junction bases unmatched: 10. The CDR3 has 15 amino acids. CDR1 DFQATT and CDR2 SNEGSKA come from the germline V gene (reference sequence). CDR3 sequence: CSAPPRTGAYNEQFF. DNA for the CDR3: TGCAGTGCACCCCCCCGGACAGGCGCCTACAATGAGCAGTTCTTC.

In its sample, this clone is large. The chain employs TRBV5-6 and TRBJ1-2, with D unclear. CDR1 is SGHDT and CDR2 is YYEEEE in the germline V gene. V was cut by 4 bases and J by 7 bases, with 11 bases left in between. This CDR3 spans 12 amino acids. The CDR3 here is CASSAGSGGYTF. The CDR3 DNA is TGTGCCAGCAGCGCGGGGTCGGGTGGCTACACCTTC. Filled out from reference TRBV5-6 and TRBJ1-2, the complete variable domain reads DAGVTQSPTHLIKTRGQQVTLRCSPKSGHDTVSWYQQALGQGPQFIFQYYEEEERQRGNFPDRFSGHQFPNYSSELNVNALLLGDSALYLCASSAGSGGYTFGSGTRLTVV.

The J gene is TRBJ1-4, the V gene TRBV2; D gene unclear. V was shortened by 3 bases and J by 4 bases, with 12 bases between the two germline ends. The germline V gene has CDR1 SNHLY and CDR2 FYNNEI. The CDR3 length is 15 residues. CDR3 amino acids: CASSDGLGSNEKLFF. The CDR3 region has the DNA TGTGCCAGCAGTGATGGGTTAGGGAGTAATGAAAAACTGTTTTTT.

By sample fraction, this clone is medium-sized. The chain uses TRBV7-3 and TRBJ2-3, with D tentatively TRBD1 (6 bases). Trimming took off 2 bases at V and 1 base at J, with 7 bases between the two ends. Per germline, CDR1 SGHTA and CDR2 FQGTGA. CDR3 length: 14 residues. CDR3 DNA sequence: TGTGCCAGCAGCTTATCAGGGGGCACAGATACGCAGTATTTT. This gives the protein CASSLSGGTDTQYF.